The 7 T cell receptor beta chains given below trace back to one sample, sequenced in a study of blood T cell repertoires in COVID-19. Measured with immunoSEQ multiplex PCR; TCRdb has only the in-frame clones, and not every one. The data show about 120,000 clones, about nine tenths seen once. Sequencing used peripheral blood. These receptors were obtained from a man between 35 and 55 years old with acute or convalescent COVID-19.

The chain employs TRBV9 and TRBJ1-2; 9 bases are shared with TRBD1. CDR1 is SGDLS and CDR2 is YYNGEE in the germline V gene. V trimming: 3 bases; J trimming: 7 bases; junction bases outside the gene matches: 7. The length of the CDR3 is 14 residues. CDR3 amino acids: CASSGPGQGFGYTF. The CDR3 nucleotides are TGTGCCAGCAGCGGTCCGGGACAGGGATTTGGCTACACCTTC.

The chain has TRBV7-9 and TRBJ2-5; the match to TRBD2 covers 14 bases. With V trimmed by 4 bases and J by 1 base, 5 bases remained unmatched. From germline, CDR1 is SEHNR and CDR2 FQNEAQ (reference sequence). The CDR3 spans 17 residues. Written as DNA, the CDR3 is TGTGCCAGCAGCTGGAAGACTAGCGGGAGGGTCCAAGAGACCCAGTACTTC. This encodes CASSWKTSGRVQETQYF.

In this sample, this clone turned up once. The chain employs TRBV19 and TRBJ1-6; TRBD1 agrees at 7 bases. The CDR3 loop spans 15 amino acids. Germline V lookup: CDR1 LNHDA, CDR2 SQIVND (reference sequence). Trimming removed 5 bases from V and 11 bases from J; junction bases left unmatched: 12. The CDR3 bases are TGTGCCAGTAGTTCTGGACAGGTCCAACAGACACCCCTCCACTTT. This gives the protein CASSSGQVQQTPLHF.

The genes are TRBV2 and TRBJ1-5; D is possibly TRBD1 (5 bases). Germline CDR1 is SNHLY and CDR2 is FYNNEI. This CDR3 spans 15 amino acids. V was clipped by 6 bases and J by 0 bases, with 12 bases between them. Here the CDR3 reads CASSRQIYSNQPQHF. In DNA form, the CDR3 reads TGTGCCAGCAGCAGACAGATATATAGCAATCAGCCCCAGCATTTT. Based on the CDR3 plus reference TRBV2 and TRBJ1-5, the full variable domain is EPEVTQTPSHQVTQMGQEVILRCVPISNHLYFYWYRQILGQKVEFLVSFYNNEISEKSEIFDDQFSVERPDGSNFTLKIRSTKLEDSAMYFCASSRQIYSNQPQHFGDGTRLSIL.

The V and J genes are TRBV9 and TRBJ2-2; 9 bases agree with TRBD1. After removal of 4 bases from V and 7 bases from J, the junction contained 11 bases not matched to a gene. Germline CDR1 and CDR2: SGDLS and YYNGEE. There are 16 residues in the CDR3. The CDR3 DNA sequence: TGTGCCAGCAGCCAGGGGACAGGGTCGTTGGGCGGGGAGCTGTTTTTT. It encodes CASSQGTGSLGGELFF.

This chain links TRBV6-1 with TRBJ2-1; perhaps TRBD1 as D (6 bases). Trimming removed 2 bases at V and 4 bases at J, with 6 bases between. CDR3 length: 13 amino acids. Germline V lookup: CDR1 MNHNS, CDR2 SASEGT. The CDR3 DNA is TGTGCCAGCAGTGAACAGGGGTACAATGAGCAGTTCTTC. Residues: CASSEQGYNEQFF.

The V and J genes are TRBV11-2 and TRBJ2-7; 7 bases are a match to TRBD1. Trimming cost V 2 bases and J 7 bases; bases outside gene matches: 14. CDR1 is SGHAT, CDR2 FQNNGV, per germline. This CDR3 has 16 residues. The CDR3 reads CASSLRSGQPIGEQYF. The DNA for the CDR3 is TGTGCCAGCAGCTTAAGATCGGGACAGCCTATAGGAGAGCAGTACTTC.